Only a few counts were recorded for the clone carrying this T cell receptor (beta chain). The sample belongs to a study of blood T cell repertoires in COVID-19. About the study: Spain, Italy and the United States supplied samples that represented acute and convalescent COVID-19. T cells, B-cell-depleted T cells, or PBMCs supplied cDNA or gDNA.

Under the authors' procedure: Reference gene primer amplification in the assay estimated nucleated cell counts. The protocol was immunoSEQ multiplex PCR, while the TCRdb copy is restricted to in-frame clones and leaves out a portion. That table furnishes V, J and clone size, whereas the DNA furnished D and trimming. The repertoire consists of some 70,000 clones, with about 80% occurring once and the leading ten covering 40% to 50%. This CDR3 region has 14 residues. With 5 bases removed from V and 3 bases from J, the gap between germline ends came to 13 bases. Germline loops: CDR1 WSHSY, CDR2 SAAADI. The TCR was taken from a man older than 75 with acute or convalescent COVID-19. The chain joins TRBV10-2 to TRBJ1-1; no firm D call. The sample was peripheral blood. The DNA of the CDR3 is TGCGCCAGCAGTATCGAGGGCTCGGACACTGAAGCTTTCTTT. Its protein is CASSIEGSDTEAFF.